This TCR beta chain was profiled in a study of blood T cell repertoires in COVID-19. Study details: PBMCs, B-cell-depleted T cells, or T cells were the source of the cDNA or gDNA that made up the material.

The age range of participants was about 18 to 100 years, with residence in more than 20 US areas. Cohort assignment relied on participant-reported clinical history. Either two negative PCRs, clearance, or symptom resolution qualified Cohort 3 donors as recovered. The CDR3 extends over 15 amino acids. Germline lookup yields CDR1 LGHDT and CDR2 YNNKEL (reference sequence). Trimming took 5 bases from V and 0 from J; bases not matched to a gene: 2. Measured with immunoSEQ multiplex PCR; TCRdb has only the in-frame clones, and not every one. Here the sample spans approximately 300,000 clones, under 90% being singletons.

The sequence was obtained from a man aged 55 to 69 who had recovered from COVID-19. Sequenced sample: PBMCs or T cells enriched from blood (not recorded which). The chain has TRBV3-1 (or the pseudogene TRBV3-2) and TRBJ2-1, with 9 bases matching TRBD2. The CDR3 sequence: CASSYSGSSYNEQFF. CDR3 DNA sequence: TGTGCCAGCAGCTATAGCGGGAGCTCCTACAATGAGCAGTTCTTC.